This T cell receptor (beta chain) was identified during a study of cytomegalovirus exposure and HLA in healthy donors. Across the whole study: There were some 380 genotyped donors. Of these, about 86% fell in the genetic ancestry cluster associated with self-reported Caucasian donors.

This PCR relied on a set of 60 Vbeta primers and 13 Jbeta primers. Libraries were prepared by immunoSEQ multiplex PCR; TCRdb keeps only in-frame clonotypes and omits some of them. The sample contains some 150,000 clones, roughly four fifths of which appear only once. Concerning this clone: The antigen remains unidentified.

Per germline, CDR1 MGHDK and CDR2 SYGVNS. J was trimmed by 10 bases and V by 5 bases; bases with no gene match: 16. CDR3 length: 16 amino acids. Overall study findings and caveats: In a later analysis, donors in an Asian-associated ancestry cluster reportedly had fewer N-insertions in productive TCRs than the cohort mean. CMV antigen specificity of a few CMV-associated chains was confirmed in vitro.

The rearrangement joins TRBV25-1 to TRBJ1-1; 10 nucleotides line up with TRBD1. The receptor was isolated from a woman aged 50 to 65 in good health and CMV-seropositive. Sequenced input: PBMCs. The CDR3 reads CASSPHRPGQGDIAFF. The CDR3 DNA sequence: TGTGCCAGCAGTCCCCATAGGCCAGGACAGGGGGATATAGCTTTCTTT. The entire variable domain, with the rest obtained from reference TRBV25-1 and TRBJ1-1, is as follows: EADIYQTPRYLVIGTGKKITLECSQTMGHDKMYWYQQDPGMELHLIHYSYGVNSTEKGDLSSESTVSRIRTEHFPLTLESARPSHTSQYLCASSPHRPGQGDIAFFGQGTRLTVV.